This TCR beta chain appears in the sequencing data of a study of T cell changes during pregnancy in multiple sclerosis. Germline V CDR1 and CDR2: SGHTA, FQGTGA. With 5 bases clipped from V and 0 bases from J, the junction kept 3 bases outside the gene matches. The CDR3 contains 15 residues. This clone was observed a few times. TCRdb's table, derived via immunoSEQ multiplex PCR, lists solely in-frame clones and lacks some. The sample consists of about 68,000 clones, approximately 90% of them appearing once. Sequencing was performed on peripheral blood, taken in the third trimester of pregnancy. The TCR originated in a female donor with multiple sclerosis, enrolled in a pregnancy study. This chain connects TRBV7-3 to TRBJ2-3; 9 nucleotides align to TRBD1. The CDR3 region is CASSDGQGSTDTQYF. The CDR3 nucleotides read TGTGCCAGCAGCGATGGACAGGGGAGCACAGATACGCAGTATTTT.